A single sample gave rise to the 17 T cell receptor beta chains below, sequenced in a study of radiotherapy plus CTLA-4 blockade in lung cancer. The repertoire was sequenced with immunoSEQ multiplex PCR; TCRdb's copy has only in-frame clones and lacks some. The sample has tens of thousands of clones, over 65% seen once. The sample consisted of peripheral blood, taken from a patient treated with radiotherapy plus ipilimumab. The receptor set was obtained from a human donor with non-small cell lung cancer who had a partial response to radiotherapy plus ipilimumab.

The genes are TRBV7-9 and TRBJ2-1; possibly TRBD1 for D (6 bases). Trimming removed 5 bases from V and 6 bases from J, with 17 bases in between. Germline values: CDR1 SEHNR, CDR2 FQNEAQ (reference sequence). The CDR3 is made up of 15 amino acids. CDR3 sequence: CASSQLDRLGNEQFF. The CDR3 nucleotides are TGTGCCAGCAGCCAGTTAGACAGGTTGGGCAATGAGCAGTTCTTC.

The V call is TRBV5-1, the J call TRBJ2-3; 15 positions match TRBD2. CDR1 is SGHRS and CDR2 is YFSETQ in the germline V gene. With V trimmed by 3 bases and J by 6 bases, 11 bases remained unmatched. The CDR3 is made up of 18 amino acids. The DNA of the CDR3 is TGCGCCAGCAGCTCTACCGGGACTAGCGGGGGGAGTAGGGATACGCAGTATTTT. Its translation: CASSSTGTSGGSRDTQYF.

This sequence joins TRBV9 and TRBJ2-1; D not certain. Trimming took off 1 base at V and 0 bases at J, with 11 bases between the two ends. This CDR3 is 16 amino acids long. Germline V gives CDR1 SGDLS, CDR2 YYNGEE. Here the CDR3 DNA reads TGTGCCAGCAGCGTATCTGGTCTCAGCTCCTACAATGAGCAGTTCTTC. Encoded protein: CASSVSGLSSYNEQFF.

This clone was observed a few times. The CDR3 sequence is CASEPGGTDTQYF. The CDR3 DNA reads TGTGCCAGCGAACCGGGTGGCACAGATACGCAGTATTTT. The V gene is TRBV7-9, the J gene TRBJ2-3; D gene unclear. This CDR3 is built from 13 residues. Germline V gene data show CDR1 as SEHNR and CDR2 as FQNEAQ (reference sequence). The ends were cut back, 8 bases at V and 1 base at J, with 10 bases in the middle.

The chain employs TRBV5-1 and TRBJ2-1; 8 positions agree with TRBD1. This CDR3 region has 16 residues. Looked up from germline, CDR1 is SGHRS and CDR2 is YFSETQ. V trimming: 2 bases; J trimming: 5 bases; junction bases outside the gene matches: 9. CDR3 nucleotides: TGCGCCAGCAGCTTTCGTCAGGGGGCGGCGGACAATGAGCAGTTCTTC. Protein sequence: CASSFRQGAADNEQFF.

The chain uses TRBV5-4 and TRBJ2-3; a weak D match, TRBD2 (5 bases). Germline values: CDR1 SGHNT, CDR2 YYREEE (reference sequence). Between the trimmed V and J ends, which lost 4 bases and 6 bases, there was a span of 12 bases. The CDR3 runs to 13 residues. Written as DNA, the CDR3 is TGTGCCAGCAGCCCTGGGAGATGGGATACGCAGTATTTT. Its protein product is CASSPGRWDTQYF.

V usage is TRBV6-1 and J usage is TRBJ2-2, with D possibly TRBD1 on 5 matching bases. V shed 4 bases and J shed 4 bases, with 16 bases lying between them. Germline-derived CDR1 and CDR2 are MNHNS and SASEGT. This CDR3 has 16 residues. CDR3 region: CASSGGPGLGTGELFF. DNA for the CDR3: TGTGCCAGCAGTGGAGGACCAGGGTTGGGCACCGGGGAGCTGTTTTTT.

The CDR3 DNA is TGTGCCAGCAGTCGCCGGGACAGGATACTCTACGAGCAGTACTTC. This sequence encodes CASSRRDRILYEQYF. The rearrangement joins TRBV6-7 to TRBJ2-7, with 8 bases matching TRBD1. TRBV6-7 is filed as an ORF, its function uncertain. The J segment lost 3 bases and the V segment lost 5 bases, leaving 9 bases of the junction unmatched. The CDR3 covers 15 residues.

The CDR3, as DNA: TGCAGCGTTTTTCCACTGAGCTCCTACGAGCAGTACTTC. It specifies CSVFPLSSYEQYF. This chain connects TRBV29-1 to TRBJ2-7; no clear D gene. Germline assignment: CDR1 SQVTM and CDR2 ANQGSEA. The CDR3 length is 13 residues. V was shortened by 5 bases and J by 0 bases, with 11 bases between the two germline ends.

This clone is a singleton in its sample. CDR3 in amino acids: CASSVERGPIIYGYTF. The CDR3 DNA reads as TGTGCCAGCAGCGTAGAGCGAGGCCCCATTATCTATGGCTACACCTTC. V is TRBV9 and J is TRBJ1-2; no definite D call. V was pared by 0 bases and J by 4 bases, with 16 bases between. The CDR3 is 16 amino acids. Looked up from germline, CDR1 is SGDLS and CDR2 is YYNGEE.

The rearrangement uses TRBV7-8 and TRBJ1-3, with D possibly being TRBD1 (6 bases). CDR1 is SGHVS, CDR2 FQNEAQ, per germline. The CDR3 is made up of 14 amino acids. V gave up 3 bases and J gave up 2 bases, with 8 bases separating them. CDR3 sequence: CASSFAGAGNTIYF. CDR3 coding DNA: TGTGCCAGCAGCTTTGCAGGGGCTGGAAACACCATATATTTT.

V gene TRBV7-8 combines with J gene TRBJ1-2; no clear D gene. V lost 5 bases and J 4 bases, leaving 11 bases between the germline ends. The CDR3 length is 13 residues. CDR1 and CDR2 from the germline V gene are SGHVS and FQNEAQ. In DNA form, the CDR3 reads TGTGCCAGCAGCCCGACAAGATCCTATGGCTACACCTTC. It codes for CASSPTRSYGYTF.

V is TRBV9 and J is TRBJ1-2; D uncertain. The germline gives CDR1 SGDLS, CDR2 YYNGEE. Trimming pared 0 bases from V and 6 bases from J, leaving 9 bases between. The CDR3 has 13 residues. The CDR3 is CASSVASRDGYTF. The CDR3 DNA follows: TGTGCCAGCAGCGTAGCTTCGCGGGATGGCTACACCTTC.

V usage is TRBV5-1 and J usage is TRBJ2-2; D is unclear. CDR1 is SGHRS and CDR2 is YFSETQ in the germline V gene. The ends were cut back, 2 bases at V and 1 base at J, with 12 bases in the middle. CDR3 size: 16 residues. CDR3 sequence: CASSFTAQQNTGELFF. The CDR3 nucleotides read TGCGCCAGCAGCTTCACGGCACAGCAGAACACCGGGGAGCTGTTTTTT.

The gene calls are TRBV9 and TRBJ1-1; 7 bases match TRBD1. This CDR3 has 16 amino acids. V lost 0 bases, J lost 4 bases, and 9 bases stayed unmatched. Germline V lookup: CDR1 SGDLS, CDR2 YYNGEE. The CDR3 nucleotides read TGTGCCAGCAGCGTAGGCCCTTTGGCAGGGGGCACTGAAGCTTTCTTT. It yields the protein CASSVGPLAGGTEAFF.

The genes are TRBV4-3 and TRBJ2-2, with D perhaps matching TRBD1 (6 bases). The germline V gene encodes CDR1 LGHNA and CDR2 YSLEER. Trimming stripped 4 bases from V and 1 base from J, with 10 bases between. CDR3 length: 15 residues. Here the CDR3 reads CASSPDRMNTGELFF. DNA of the CDR3: TGCGCCAGCAGCCCCGACAGGATGAACACCGGGGAGCTGTTTTTT.

The chain has TRBV9 and TRBJ2-5; perhaps TRBD1 as D (5 bases). In germline, CDR1 is SGDLS, CDR2 YYNGEE. The CDR3 has 15 residues. The germline V and J ends were trimmed by 1 base and 1 base, with 11 bases remaining between them. The CDR3 spells CASSVSVQVQETQYF. In DNA form, the CDR3 reads TGTGCCAGCAGCGTAAGTGTACAGGTCCAAGAGACCCAGTACTTC.